The rows below give T cell receptor beta chains drawn from one sample of a study of lymphopenia after photon versus proton radiotherapy. Data came from immunoSEQ multiplex PCR; TCRdb stores just in-frame clones and leaves some out. The sample comprises approximately 23,000 clones, around 89% of which are singletons, and 11% rests with the top ten. The sample consisted of peripheral blood, taken from a patient treated with proton-based radiotherapy. The receptors derive from an elderly man with esophageal cancer. Both conserved end residues are part of each CDR3. Fields, in order: V gene, J gene, clone size, D gene, CDR3 protein, CDR3 DNA. A D gene is named only where the DNA matches it firmly. Not every row has a clone size; where given, it reads once, few, many or a size class.

V: TRBV7-2; J: TRBJ2-2; size: .; D: TRBD1; CDR3: CASSAQGADTGELFF; DNA: TGTGCCAGCAGCGCCCAGGGGGCGGACACCGGGGAGCTGTTTTTT
V: TRBV2; J: TRBJ2-7; size: .; D: .; CDR3: CASTSLYEQYF; DNA: TGTGCCAGCACCTCTCTATACGAGCAGTACTTC
V: TRBV14; J: TRBJ1-4; size: .; D: .; CDR3: CASSQDRGGYEKLFF; DNA: TGTGCCAGCAGCCAAGATCGTGGGGGCTATGAAAAACTGTTTTTT
V: TRBV18; J: TRBJ2-1; size: .; D: TRBD2; CDR3: CASSHLAEENEQFF; DNA: TGTGCCAGCTCACATCTAGCGGAAGAAAATGAGCAGTTCTTC
V: TRBV7-2; J: TRBJ2-5; size: .; D: .; CDR3: CASSLDTRQETQYF; DNA: TGTGCCAGCAGCTTAGATACTAGGCAAGAGACCCAGTACTTC
V: TRBV6-5; J: TRBJ2-1; size: .; D: TRBD2; CDR3: CASSIAGENNEQFF; DNA: TGTGCCAGCAGTATAGCGGGGGAAAACAATGAGCAGTTCTTC
V: TRBV7-2; J: TRBJ2-3; size: .; D: TRBD1; CDR3: CASSTGQGTDTQYF; DNA: TGTGCCAGCAGCACCGGACAGGGGACAGATACGCAGTATTTT
V: TRBV10-3; J: TRBJ2-1; size: once; D: TRBD1; CDR3: CAISESSGTGSYEQFF; DNA: TGTGCCATCAGTGAGTCTTCCGGGACAGGGTCGTATGAGCAGTTCTTC
V: TRBV4-3; J: TRBJ2-6; size: once; D: .; CDR3: CASSRRGGVSGANVLTF; DNA: TGCGCCAGCAGCCGAAGGGGGGGCGTCTCTGGGGCCAACGTCCTGACTTTC
V: TRBV28; J: TRBJ2-7; size: .; D: .; CDR3: CASSLAGAPTYEQYF; DNA: TGTGCCAGCAGTTTAGCAGGGGCGCCAACCTACGAGCAGTACTTC
V: TRBV9; J: TRBJ1-3; size: .; D: TRBD1; CDR3: CASSATGIGNTIYF; DNA: TGTGCCAGCAGCGCGACAGGGATTGGAAACACCATATATTTT
V: TRBV4-1; J: TRBJ1-2; size: .; D: .; CDR3: CASSQDRVYGYTF; DNA: TGCGCCAGCAGCCAAGATCGTGTGTATGGCTACACCTTC
V: TRBV6-1; J: TRBJ1-2; size: .; D: TRBD1; CDR3: CASSGIPTRTGDPYGYTF; DNA: TGTGCCAGCAGTGGGATACCGACGCGGACAGGTGATCCCTATGGCTACACCTTC
V: TRBV14; J: TRBJ1-2; size: .; D: .; CDR3: CASSQVGLTYGYTF; DNA: TGTGCCAGCAGCCAAGTTGGGTTAACCTATGGCTACACCTTC
V: TRBV9; J: TRBJ2-1; size: .; D: .; CDR3: CASSVAGVYNEQFF; DNA: TGTGCCAGCAGCGTAGCGGGGGTCTACAATGAGCAGTTCTTC
V: TRBV20-1; J: TRBJ2-4; size: few; D: .; CDR3: CSARFKNIQYF; DNA: TGCAGTGCTAGATTCAAAAACATTCAGTACTTC
V: TRBV7-9; J: TRBJ2-1; size: .; D: TRBD2; CDR3: CASSLGPGLAGKNEQFF; DNA: TGTGCCAGCAGCTTAGGGCCGGGACTAGCGGGAAAAAATGAGCAGTTCTTC
V: TRBV12-5; J: TRBJ2-2; size: .; D: .; CDR3: CASGPEAGYGGELFF; DNA: TGTGCTAGTGGCCCGGAGGCAGGTTATGGGGGGGAGCTGTTTTTT
V: TRBV7-9; J: TRBJ2-7; size: .; D: .; CDR3: CASSPQPASSYEQYF; DNA: TGTGCCAGCAGCCCTCAGCCGGCAAGCTCCTACGAGCAGTACTTC
V: TRBV4-2; J: TRBJ2-7; size: .; D: .; CDR3: CASSQDDRTYEQYF; DNA: TGTGCCAGCAGCCAAGATGACAGGACCTACGAGCAGTACTTC
V: TRBV9; J: TRBJ2-1; size: .; D: TRBD1; CDR3: CASSVESTGGLRDEQFF; DNA: TGTGCCAGCAGCGTTGAGTCGACAGGGGGGCTGAGAGATGAGCAGTTCTTC
V: TRBV7-3; J: TRBJ2-2; size: .; D: .; CDR3: CASSVETGYTGELFF; DNA: TGTGCCAGCAGCGTAGAAACCGGGTACACCGGGGAGCTGTTTTTT
V: TRBV2; J: TRBJ1-2; size: .; D: .; CDR3: CASILESYGYTF; DNA: TGTGCCAGCATTCTAGAGAGCTATGGCTACACCTTC
V: TRBV5-1; J: TRBJ2-7; size: .; D: TRBD2; CDR3: CASSLDSGRDEQYF; DNA: TGCGCCAGCAGCTTGGATAGCGGGAGAGACGAGCAGTACTTC
V: TRBV5-1; J: TRBJ1-2; size: .; D: TRBD1; CDR3: CASSPGTVSKGYTF; DNA: TGCGCCAGCAGTCCCGGGACAGTATCGAAGGGCTACACCTTC
V: TRBV5-6; J: TRBJ2-3; size: once; D: TRBD1; CDR3: CASSSRDRGTDTQYF; DNA: TGTGCCAGCAGCTCCCGGGACAGGGGCACAGATACGCAGTATTTT
V: TRBV6-5; J: TRBJ2-7; size: .; D: .; CDR3: CASSQWTPAYEQYF; DNA: TGTGCCAGCAGTCAGTGGACACCAGCCTACGAGCAGTACTTC
V: TRBV2; J: TRBJ1-4; size: once; D: .; CDR3: CASSAPSGVEKLFF; DNA: TGTGCCAGCAGCGCGCCCTCCGGGGTTGAAAAACTGTTTTTT
V: TRBV29-1; J: TRBJ2-5; size: .; D: TRBD2; CDR3: CSPGGLARSFWFQETQYF; DNA: TGCAGCCCCGGGGGACTAGCGAGAAGCTTTTGGTTCCAAGAGACCCAGTACTTC
V: TRBV5-1; J: TRBJ1-1; size: .; D: .; CDR3: CASSLVSGSSEAFF; DNA: TGCGCCAGCAGCTTGGTTTCAGGTTCCTCTGAAGCTTTCTTT
V: TRBV19; J: TRBJ1-1; size: .; D: .; CDR3: CASSSRARLGEAFF; DNA: TGTGCCAGTAGTTCCCGGGCCAGGTTGGGTGAAGCTTTCTTT
V: TRBV19; J: TRBJ1-5; size: .; D: .; CDR3: CASSIFGDGNQPQHF; DNA: TGTGCCAGTAGTATCTTTGGAGACGGCAATCAGCCCCAGCATTTT
V: TRBV5-4; J: TRBJ2-7; size: .; D: .; CDR3: CASSFGAHNYEQYF; DNA: TGTGCCAGCAGCTTTGGGGCACACAACTACGAGCAGTACTTC
V: TRBV2; J: TRBJ2-3; size: .; D: .; CDR3: CASSVEEEDTQYF; DNA: TGTGCCAGCAGCGTAGAAGAAGAAGATACGCAGTATTTT
V: TRBV5-6; J: TRBJ2-6; size: .; D: .; CDR3: CASSFGTGHSGANVLTF; DNA: TGTGCCAGCAGCTTTGGAACAGGCCACTCTGGGGCCAACGTCCTGACTTTC
V: TRBV4-2; J: TRBJ1-1; size: .; D: .; CDR3: CASSQPGGNTEAFF; DNA: TGTGCCAGCAGCCAACCGGGGGGGAACACTGAAGCTTTCTTT
V: TRBV15; J: TRBJ2-3; size: .; D: .; CDR3: CATSRAYSGQYF; DNA: TGTGCCACCAGCAGAGCGTATAGTGGCCAGTATTTT
V: TRBV7-8; J: TRBJ2-5; size: .; D: TRBD1; CDR3: CASNGGDRVQETQYF; DNA: TGTGCCAGCAATGGGGGGGACAGGGTCCAAGAGACCCAGTACTTC
V: TRBV7-2; J: TRBJ2-7; size: .; D: TRBD1; CDR3: CASSSGDSSYEQYF; DNA: TGTGCCAGCAGTTCCGGGGACAGCTCCTACGAGCAGTACTTC
V: TRBV7-2; J: TRBJ1-5; size: .; D: .; CDR3: CASRPHANSNQPQHF; DNA: TGTGCCAGCAGGCCGCACGCTAATAGCAATCAGCCCCAGCATTTT
V: TRBV7-2; J: TRBJ2-1; size: once; D: TRBD2; CDR3: CASVRLAGNTYNEQFF; DNA: TGTGCCAGCGTAAGACTAGCGGGGAATACCTACAATGAGCAGTTCTTC
V: TRBV7-8; J: TRBJ2-5; size: .; D: TRBD2; CDR3: CASSLFGGRASEETQYF; DNA: TGTGCCAGCAGCTTATTTGGGGGGAGGGCCAGTGAGGAGACCCAGTACTTC
V: TRBV7-2; J: TRBJ2-1; size: .; D: .; CDR3: CASSFFTSSNEQFF; DNA: TGTGCCAGCAGCTTCTTTACTAGTAGCAATGAGCAGTTCTTC
V: TRBV29-1; J: TRBJ2-3; size: .; D: TRBD2; CDR3: CSVPLALSTDTQYF; DNA: TGCAGCGTCCCACTAGCGCTCAGCACAGATACGCAGTATTTT
V: TRBV7-9; J: TRBJ2-2; size: .; D: .; CDR3: CASSTEGGELFF; DNA: TGTGCCAGCAGCACCGAGGGCGGGGAGCTGTTTTTT
V: TRBV18; J: TRBJ2-2; size: .; D: .; CDR3: CASSPGAGELFF; DNA: TGTGCCAGCTCACCAGGGGCCGGGGAGCTGTTTTTT
V: TRBV5-1; J: TRBJ2-1; size: .; D: .; CDR3: CASSSTRTSEQFF; DNA: TGCGCCAGCAGTTCCACACGGACAAGCGAGCAGTTCTTC
V: TRBV5-6; J: TRBJ2-7; size: .; D: TRBD1; CDR3: CASSLEGAWHEQYF; DNA: TGTGCCAGCAGCTTGGAGGGGGCATGGCACGAGCAGTACTTC